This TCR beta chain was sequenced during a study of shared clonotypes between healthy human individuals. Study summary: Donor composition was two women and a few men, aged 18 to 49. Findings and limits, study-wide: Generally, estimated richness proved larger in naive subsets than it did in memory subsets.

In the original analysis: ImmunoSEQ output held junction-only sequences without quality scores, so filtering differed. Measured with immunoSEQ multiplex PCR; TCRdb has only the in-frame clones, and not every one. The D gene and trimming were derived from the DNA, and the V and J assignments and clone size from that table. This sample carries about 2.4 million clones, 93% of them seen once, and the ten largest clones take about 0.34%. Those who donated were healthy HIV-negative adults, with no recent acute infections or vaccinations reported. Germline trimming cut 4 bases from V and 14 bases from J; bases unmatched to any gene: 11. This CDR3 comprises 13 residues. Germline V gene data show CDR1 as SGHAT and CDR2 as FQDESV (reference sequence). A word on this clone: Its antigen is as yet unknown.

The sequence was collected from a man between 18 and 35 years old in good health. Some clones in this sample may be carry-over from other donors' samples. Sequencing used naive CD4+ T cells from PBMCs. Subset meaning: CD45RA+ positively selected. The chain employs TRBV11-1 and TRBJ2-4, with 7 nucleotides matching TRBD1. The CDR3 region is CASSWTPTGWEYF. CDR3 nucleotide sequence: TGTGCCAGCAGCTGGACACCGACAGGGTGGGAGTACTTC.